A single TCR beta chain is shown here with its context. This specimen comes from a study of blood T cell repertoires in COVID-19. Study context: Sites across the United States, Italy and Spain contributed samples from acute and convalescent COVID-19. The analysed material was cDNA or gDNA that came from T cells, B-cell-depleted T cells, or PBMCs.

Generated by immunoSEQ multiplex PCR, the TCRdb table keeps only in-frame clones and is missing some. This table holds hundreds of thousands of clones, just under 90% found once. The CDR3 extends over 19 amino acids. Per germline, CDR1 SGHAT and CDR2 FQNNGV. The J segment lost 1 base and the V segment lost 5 bases, leaving 15 bases of the junction unmatched. Two negative PCRs, clearance, or symptom resolution characterized the recovered Cohort 3 donors. This receptor was obtained from a woman in her forties or fifties who had recovered from COVID-19. This chain connects TRBV11-2 to TRBJ2-2, with 8 nucleotides matching TRBD2. The sequencing sample was made of PBMCs or T cells enriched from blood (not recorded which). CDR3 amino acids: CASSLTAHVSGVNTGELFF. As DNA, the CDR3 is TGTGCCAGCAGCCTCACCGCCCACGTTAGCGGGGTGAACACCGGGGAGCTGTTTTTT.